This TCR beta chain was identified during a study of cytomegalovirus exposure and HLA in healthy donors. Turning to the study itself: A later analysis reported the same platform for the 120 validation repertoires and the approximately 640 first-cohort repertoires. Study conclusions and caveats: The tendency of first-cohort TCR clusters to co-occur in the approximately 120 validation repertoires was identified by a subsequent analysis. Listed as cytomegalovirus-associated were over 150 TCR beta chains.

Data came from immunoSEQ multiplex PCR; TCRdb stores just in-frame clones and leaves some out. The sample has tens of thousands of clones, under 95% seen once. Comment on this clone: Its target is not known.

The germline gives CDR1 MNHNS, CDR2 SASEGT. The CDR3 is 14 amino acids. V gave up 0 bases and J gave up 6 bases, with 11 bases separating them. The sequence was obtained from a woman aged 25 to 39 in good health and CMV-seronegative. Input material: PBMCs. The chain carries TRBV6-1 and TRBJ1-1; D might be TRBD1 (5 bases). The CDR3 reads CASSEAGGKPEAFF. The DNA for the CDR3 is TGTGCCAGCAGTGAAGCTGGGGGGAAGCCTGAAGCTTTCTTT.